This TCR beta chain stems from a study of blood T cell repertoires in COVID-19. Background on the study: T cells, B-cell-depleted T cells, or PBMCs supplied cDNA or gDNA.

Methods used by the authors: The authors estimated nucleated cell counts from reference gene primer amplification. Data came from immunoSEQ multiplex PCR; TCRdb stores just in-frame clones and leaves some out. From that table come the V and J calls and clone size; the DNA was used to work out D and trimming. This table has approximately 260,000 clones, under 90% appearing once. Individuals aged roughly 18 to 90 years were recruited from some 26 US areas. Participants reported their clinical history, and cohort assignment relied on those reports. The V gene's germline CDR1 is SQVTM and CDR2 ANQGSEA. Trimming cost V 0 bases and J 2 bases, with 13 bases left between them. The CDR3 totals 15 residues.

The sequence derives from a man younger than 40 with acute COVID-19. The chain recombines TRBV29-1 with TRBJ1-2; no reliable D call. What was sequenced was PBMCs or T cells enriched from blood (not recorded which). The CDR3 DNA is TGCAGCGTTGAAGACTGGGAAGGAGGGAACTATGGCTACACCTTC. Amino acids: CSVEDWEGGNYGYTF.